A single sample is the source of the 19 T cell receptor beta chains below, sequenced in a study of siplizumab effects on memory and regulatory T cells. Profiling relied on immunoSEQ multiplex PCR, and the TCRdb table lists in-frame clones only, not all of them. Altogether 99,000 or so clones are present, 85% to 95% being singletons, with the ten largest covering around 0.3%. The sequenced sample was CD4+ T cells sorted from blood. Receptors originate from a human donor in good health.

The chain recombines TRBV27 with TRBJ2-3, with 7 bases aligning to TRBD2. The ends lost 5 bases at V and 4 bases at J; junction bases unmatched: 6. Germline assignment: CDR1 MNHEY and CDR2 SMNVEV (reference sequence). CDR3 length: 14 amino acids. The CDR3 DNA reads TGTGCCAGCAGTAGGTGGGGGGGTGCAGATACGCAGTATTTT. Its protein is CASSRWGGADTQYF.

The chain combines TRBV7-2 with TRBJ2-1; TRBD2 matches 10 bases. The J segment lost 4 bases and the V segment lost 1 base, leaving 7 bases of the junction unmatched. This CDR3 comprises 17 residues. The germline CDR1 and CDR2 sequences are SGHTA and FQGNSA. The CDR3 sequence: CASSLEGWTSGYNEQFF. The CDR3 DNA reads TGTGCCAGCAGCTTAGAGGGCTGGACTAGCGGTTACAATGAGCAGTTCTTC.

The V gene is TRBV5-6, the J gene TRBJ1-2; possible D gene TRBD1, 6 bases. Germline-derived CDR1 and CDR2 are SGHDT and YYEEEE. This CDR3 comprises 14 residues. Trimming left V 2 bases short and J 8 bases short, with 16 bases between. CDR3: CASSFGGRRRGYTF. The CDR3 nucleotides are TGTGCCAGCAGCTTTGGGGGCCGTCGAAGGGGCTACACCTTC.

The table lists this clone with a count of one. The rearrangement uses TRBV6-4 and TRBJ2-2, with D hard to call. V was trimmed by 2 bases and J by 4 bases, leaving 2 bases between them. CDR3 length: 12 residues. The germline gives CDR1 MRHNA, CDR2 SNTAGT. The CDR3 here is CASSDGTGELFF. The DNA for the CDR3 is TGTGCCAGCAGTGACGGCACCGGGGAGCTGTTTTTT.

J is TRBJ2-5 and V is TRBV2; weak D call: TRBD1 (6 bases). V was trimmed by 3 bases and J by 5 bases, leaving 7 bases between them. This CDR3 region has 12 residues. Germline CDR1 SNHLY, CDR2 FYNNEI. The CDR3 DNA follows: TGTGCCAGCAGTGATAGGGGGGAGACCCAGTACTTC. Encoded protein: CASSDRGETQYF.

This chain connects TRBV18 to TRBJ1-1; D remains ambiguous. In germline, CDR1 is KGHSH, CDR2 LQKENI. Trimming removed 4 bases from V and 4 bases from J, with 13 bases in between. The CDR3 has 14 residues. In DNA form, the CDR3 reads TGTGCCAGCTCACAATTTCAGGCTCTCACTGAAGCTTTCTTT. This translates into CASSQFQALTEAFF.

The gene calls are TRBV5-1 and TRBJ1-1; TRBD1 is a possible D gene (6 bases). In germline, CDR1 is SGHRS, CDR2 YFSETQ. Trimming removed 3 bases from V and 0 bases from J, with 15 bases in between. This CDR3 spans 16 amino acids. Here the CDR3 DNA reads TGCGCCAGCAGCTATGCAGGGGCCAGGATGAACACTGAAGCTTTCTTT. Its translation: CASSYAGARMNTEAFF.

The chain is built from TRBV11-2 and TRBJ1-2, with D hard to call. Looked up from germline, CDR1 is SGHAT and CDR2 is FQNNGV. The CDR3 spans 14 residues. The V and J ends lost 5 bases and 8 bases respectively, with 18 bases between them. The CDR3 spells CASSPTITQEGYTF. The CDR3 DNA follows: TGTGCCAGCAGCCCCACTATAACTCAAGAAGGCTACACCTTC. The entire variable domain, with the rest obtained from reference TRBV11-2 and TRBJ1-2, is as follows: EAGVAQSPRYKIIEKRQSVAFWCNPISGHATLYWYQQILGQGPKLLIQFQNNGVVDDSQLPKDRFSAERLKGVDSTLKIQPAKLEDSAVYLCASSPTITQEGYTFGSGTRLTVV.

The chain links TRBV4-1 to TRBJ1-2, with D possibly matching TRBD1 (6 bases). Trimming shortened V by 4 bases and J by 8 bases, and 14 bases separated the two germline ends. From germline, CDR1 is MGHRA and CDR2 YSYEKL. The CDR3 contains 13 residues. CDR3 region: CASSLGRGGGYTF. The CDR3 coding sequence is TGCGCCAGCAGCCTTGGACGTGGGGGCGGCTACACCTTC.

The rearrangement links TRBV11-3 to TRBJ2-2; perhaps TRBD2 as D (6 bases). CDR1 and CDR2 from the germline V gene are SGHNT and YENEEA. The CDR3 spans 14 residues. Between the trimmed V and J ends, which lost 7 bases and 4 bases, there was a span of 13 bases. CDR3 DNA sequence: TGTGCCAGCACCCTCGCGGAGGGCACCGGGGAGCTGTTTTTT. Its protein product is CASTLAEGTGELFF.

The chain couples TRBV2 to TRBJ2-7, with 14 bases that match TRBD2. CDR1 and CDR2 (germline): SNHLY, FYNNEI. The CDR3 has 16 amino acids. Unmatched junction bases numbered 8, after V lost 6 bases and J lost 4 bases. The CDR3 loop is CASRPGLAGDRYEQYF. For the CDR3, the DNA is TGTGCCAGCAGACCGGGACTAGCGGGGGACAGATACGAGCAGTACTTC.

The genes are TRBV7-2 and TRBJ1-2, with 8 bases matching TRBD1. Germline-derived CDR1 and CDR2 are SGHTA and FQGNSA. With V trimmed by 4 bases and J by 7 bases, 5 bases remained unmatched. This CDR3 has 13 amino acids. The CDR3 is CASSSGQGGGYTF. The CDR3 DNA sequence: TGTGCCAGCAGCTCAGGACAGGGTGGTGGCTACACCTTC.

The rearrangement joins TRBV7-9 to TRBJ1-4, with D unresolved. The CDR3 runs to 14 residues. In germline, CDR1 is SEHNR, CDR2 FQNEAQ (reference sequence). The V end was cut by 5 bases, the J end by 5 bases, with 12 bases between. DNA of the CDR3: TGTGCCAGCAGCCAACAGACACGGAATGAAAAACTGTTTTTT. Translated, it gives CASSQQTRNEKLFF.

The chain employs TRBV6-6 and TRBJ1-3, with a tentative D call TRBD1 (5 bases). This CDR3 comprises 14 residues. Germline values: CDR1 MNHNY, CDR2 SVGAGI (reference sequence). V shed 6 bases and J shed 4 bases, with 13 bases lying between them. The CDR3 coding sequence is TGTGCCAGCAGAGACAGCCTCTCGGGAAACACCATATATTTT. It translates to CASRDSLSGNTIYF.

The J gene is TRBJ1-2, the V gene TRBV5-6; TRBD1 agrees at 7 bases. The CDR3 is 15 amino acids. CDR1 is SGHDT, CDR2 YYEEEE, per germline. V lost 2 bases and J lost 2; bases outside the gene matches: 6. CDR3 in amino acids: CASSLMDRPNYGYTF. For the CDR3, the DNA is TGTGCCAGCAGCTTAATGGACAGGCCAAACTATGGCTACACCTTC.

The chain uses TRBV29-1 and TRBJ2-3; no definite D call. Germline V CDR1 and CDR2: SQVTM, ANQGSEA. V gave up 1 base and J gave up 4 bases, with 12 bases separating them. The length of the CDR3 is 14 residues. The CDR3 DNA reads TGCAGCGTTGAAGTTGGATCCCGGTCAGATACGCAGTATTTT. It translates to CSVEVGSRSDTQYF.

The chain links TRBV7-9 to TRBJ2-7; 8 bases match TRBD2. V trimming: 5 bases; J trimming: 5 bases; junction bases outside the gene matches: 5. Germline V gives CDR1 SEHNR, CDR2 FQNEAQ (reference sequence). This CDR3 contains 13 residues. This chain's CDR3 is CASSVGGGDEQYF. The CDR3 DNA follows: TGTGCCAGCAGCGTCGGGGGGGGCGACGAGCAGTACTTC. The whole variable domain, remainder taken from reference TRBV7-9 and TRBJ2-7, is DTGVSQNPRHKITKRGQNVTFRCDPISEHNRLYWYRQTLGQGPEFLTYFQNEAQLEKSRLLSDRFSAERPKGSFSTLEIQRTEQGDSAMYLCASSVGGGDEQYFGPGTRLTVT.

This clone was counted once. The chain is built from TRBV7-5 and TRBJ2-1; TRBD1 is taken as the D call from the table, unchecked against the DNA. TRBV7-5 is marked as a pseudogene. The CDR3 is 19 amino acids. The CDR3 bases are TGTGCCAGAAGCTTAGTACGGATTGTAGGGACAGCATCCTACAATGAGCAGTTCTTC. It is translated as CARSLVRIVGTASYNEQFF.

The chain employs TRBV5-1 and TRBJ2-3, with 8 bases matching TRBD1. The CDR3 covers 14 residues. The V and J ends lost 0 bases and 5 bases, in that order; junction bases with no gene match: 2. Looked up from germline, CDR1 is SGHRS and CDR2 is YFSETQ. The CDR3 loop reads CASSLGQGIDTQYF. In DNA form, the CDR3 reads TGCGCCAGCAGCTTGGGACAGGGGATAGATACGCAGTATTTT.